Listed below are T cell receptor beta chains from one sample, sequenced in a study of OX40 agonist ivuxolimab in advanced cancers. Using immunoSEQ multiplex PCR, the repertoire was profiled, and TCRdb retains in-frame clones only, with some absent. The sample holds 75,000 to 90,000 clones, 80% to 95% seen once. The input for sequencing was CD4+ or CD8+ T cells sorted from blood, taken in a trial of the OX40 agonist ivuxolimab. The receptors here all came from an adult with an advanced solid tumor such as melanoma, head and neck, liver or kidney cancer. Each CDR3 is given with its conserved first and last residue. Each record gives: V gene, J gene, D gene, clone size, CDR3 DNA, CDR3 protein. A D gene is named only where the DNA matches it firmly. Clone sizes are given selectively: once, few, many, or a class where the clone is expanded.

>TRBV7-8|TRBJ2-7|NA|few
TGTGCCAGCAGCCCCAGTTATGGGAGAATCAAGAGCTCCTACGAGCAGTACTTC
CASSPSYGRIKSSYEQYF
>TRBV30|TRBJ2-7|NA|NA
TGTGCCTGGACTCACCAGGGTCCGGGCGAGCAGTACTTC
CAWTHQGPGEQYF
>TRBV5-1|TRBJ2-7|TRBD1|NA
TGCGCCAGCAGCGCAGAGACAGGGGGCTTCGACGAGCAGTACTTC
CASSAETGGFDEQYF
>TRBV4-3|TRBJ2-7|TRBD1|few
TGCGCCAGCAGCAGACAGGGGGCAGACGAGCAGTACTTC
CASSRQGADEQYF
>TRBV5-1|TRBJ2-5|TRBD2|NA
TGCGCCAGCAGCACTAGCGGGAGAGCGGTGGAGACCCAGTACTTC
CASSTSGRAVETQYF
>TRBV5-4|TRBJ2-1|NA|NA
TGTGCCAGCAGCTTGGGGGCCAATGAGCAGTTCTTC
CASSLGANEQFF
>TRBV7-2|TRBJ1-2|NA|NA
TGTGCCAGCAGCTTAGGAATAGCGGCCCTTAACTATGGCTACACCTTC
CASSLGIAALNYGYTF
>TRBV11-3|TRBJ2-7|NA|few
TGTGCCAGCAGCTTAGCCGAATACGAGCAGTACTTC
CASSLAEYEQYF
>TRBV6-5|TRBJ2-7|NA|NA
TGTGCCAGCAGTGCCCGGACAGCTGCTGAGAACGAGCAGTACTTC
CASSARTAAENEQYF
>TRBV2|TRBJ2-7|NA|NA
TGTGCCAGCAGTGAAGGAACGTACTTCGAGCAGTACTTC
CASSEGTYFEQYF
>TRBV11-2|TRBJ2-5|TRBD1|once
TGTGCCAGCAGCTTCGCTGGACAGGGCAACTTC
CASSFAGQGNF
>TRBV28|TRBJ2-7|TRBD2|NA
TGTGCCAGTGAGGGACTAGCAGGCGAGCAGTACTTC
CASEGLAGEQYF
>TRBV18|TRBJ2-7|TRBD1|NA
TGTGCCAGCTCAATACAGGGGTACGAGCAGTACTTC
CASSIQGYEQYF
>TRBV7-9|TRBJ1-4|NA|NA
TGTGCCAGCAGCTTAGGGGCAGGTGAAAAACTGTTTTTT
CASSLGAGEKLFF
>TRBV7-9|TRBJ2-2|NA|NA
TGTGCCAGCAGCTTACGCGAAAACACGAACACCGGGGAGCTGTTTTTT
CASSLRENTNTGELFF
>TRBV19|TRBJ1-6|NA|NA
TGTGCCAGTAGTCCACCTACCCCGCAGGGTGTGAATTCACCCCTCCACTTT
CASSPPTPQGVNSPLHF
>TRBV19|TRBJ1-5|NA|NA
TGTGCCAGTAGTTTAAGATATAGCAATCAGCCCCAGCATTTT
CASSLRYSNQPQHF
>TRBV2|TRBJ2-5|NA|NA
TGTGCCAGCAGTGCACAAGAGACCCAGTACTTC
CASSAQETQYF
>TRBV11-2|TRBJ2-5|TRBD1|NA
TGTGCCAGCAGCTCTTCCTTGGGGACAGAAGAGACCCAGTACTTC
CASSSSLGTEETQYF
>TRBV6-1|TRBJ2-1|NA|NA
TGTGCCAGCAGTGAAGGGTGGGCAGGGTTCAATGAGCAGTTCTTC
CASSEGWAGFNEQFF
>TRBV5-8|TRBJ2-7|TRBD2|NA
TGTGCCAGCAGCCCGCGGGCTAGCGGATCCTACGAGCAGTACTTC
CASSPRASGSYEQYF
>TRBV11-3|TRBJ1-4|NA|NA
TGTGCCAGCAGCTTTCAAGCGGGACGGACAACTAATGAAAAACTGTTTTTT
CASSFQAGRTTNEKLFF
>TRBV4-2|TRBJ1-1|TRBD1|NA
TGTGCCAGCAGCCAATCCGACAGGGAAAACACTGAAGCTTTCTTT
CASSQSDRENTEAFF
>TRBV7-2|TRBJ2-7|NA|NA
TGTGCCAGCAGCTTAGCGGGGTTGGGCGAGCAGTACTTC
CASSLAGLGEQYF
>TRBV19|TRBJ2-1|NA|NA
TGTGCCAGTAGTGGTAGGGGGGTTAGGAATGAGCAGTTCTTC
CASSGRGVRNEQFF
>TRBV4-1|TRBJ2-3|TRBD1|few
TGCGCCAGCAGCCTGACAGGGAGCACAGATACGCAGTATTTT
CASSLTGSTDTQYF
>TRBV19|TRBJ2-1|TRBD2|NA
TGTGCCAGTAGTATTGGGACTAGCGGCGTGGGTGAGCAGTTCTTC
CASSIGTSGVGEQFF
>TRBV21-1|TRBJ1-5|NA|NA
TGTGCCAGCAGTCCGGGGGGTAGGGGGGGCAATCAGCCCCAGCATTTT
CASSPGGRGGNQPQHF
>TRBV7-9|TRBJ1-4|NA|NA
TGTGCCAGCAGCCCCCCGACAGGCGGTAATGAAAAACTGTTTTTT
CASSPPTGGNEKLFF
>TRBV2|TRBJ2-5|TRBD1|once
TGTGCCAGCAGTGAACTCTTACAGGGGGGAGAGACCCAGTACTTC
CASSELLQGGETQYF
>TRBV6-5|TRBJ1-2|TRBD1|NA
TGTGCCAGCAGAGCGGGACAGGACGGCTACACCTTC
CASRAGQDGYTF
>TRBV19|TRBJ1-1|TRBD1|once
TGTGCCAGTACTTCTCGGACAGGGGGCCAAACTGAAGCTTTCTTT
CASTSRTGGQTEAFF
>TRBV6-1|TRBJ2-5|NA|NA
TGTGCCAGCAGTGGAGAGACCCAGTACTTC
CASSGETQYF
>TRBV4-2|TRBJ2-7|NA|NA
TGTGCCAGCAGCCAAGACCGAGCGAATCGGGGTCTCGAGCAGTACTTC
CASSQDRANRGLEQYF
>TRBV18|TRBJ1-1|NA|NA
TGTGCCAGCGCGGGACCCTCGAACACTGAAGCTTTCTTT
CASAGPSNTEAFF
>TRBV28|TRBJ1-2|NA|NA
TGTGCCAGCAGTTTTACTGGGGGACGCTATGGCTACACCTTC
CASSFTGGRYGYTF
>TRBV5-1|TRBJ2-7|NA|NA
TGCGCCAGCAGCAAAGGGGCCGGAGGCGGCTACGAGCAGTACTTC
CASSKGAGGGYEQYF
>TRBV19|TRBJ2-7|TRBD1|NA
TGTGCCAGTAGCAATACAGGGGGCAACCGGGAGGAGCAGTACTTC
CASSNTGGNREEQYF
>TRBV4-1|TRBJ1-1|NA|NA
TGCGCCAGCAGAAACAGGGTGGTGAACACTGAAGCTTTCTTT
CASRNRVVNTEAFF
>TRBV27|TRBJ1-5|NA|NA
TGTGCCAGCAGCGCCGGGGGGCCTCGTCAGCCCCAGCATTTT
CASSAGGPRQPQHF
>TRBV5-1|TRBJ1-2|TRBD1|once
TGCGCCAGCAGCACCTACCAGGGGGCTAACTATGGCTACACCTTC
CASSTYQGANYGYTF
>TRBV9|TRBJ2-5|TRBD2|NA
TGTGCCAGCAGTGCCTCGGTTGGGGGACTAGCGGGAGTCTGGGAGACCCAGTACTTC
CASSASVGGLAGVWETQYF
>TRBV6-5|TRBJ2-7|NA|NA
TGTGCCAGCAGAACTGTGGCAGTGGGCCGGAACGAGCAGTACTTC
CASRTVAVGRNEQYF
>TRBV19|TRBJ2-7|NA|once
TGTGCCAGTAGTAGGGACTTGTTCTACGAGCAGTACTTC
CASSRDLFYEQYF
>TRBV29-1|TRBJ1-3|NA|NA
TGCAGCGTTGAATACGGGGGATCTGGAAACACCATATATTTT
CSVEYGGSGNTIYF
>TRBV14|TRBJ1-6|NA|NA
TGTGCCAGCAGGACAGTCTATAATTCACCCCTCCACTTT
CASRTVYNSPLHF
>TRBV30|TRBJ2-3|NA|few
TGTGCCTGGAGCCTATTCGATACGCAGTATTTT
CAWSLFDTQYF
>TRBV6-5|TRBJ2-2|NA|once
TGTGCCAGCAGTTACTGGAACACCGGGGAGCTGTTTTTT
CASSYWNTGELFF
>TRBV7-9|TRBJ2-3|TRBD2|NA
TGTGCCAGCAGCGTGACTAGCGGGAGGGTTGGAGAGGATACGCAGTATTTT
CASSVTSGRVGEDTQYF
>TRBV5-1|TRBJ1-5|TRBD1|NA
TGCGCCAGCAGCTTAGGACAGGACAATCAGCCCCAGCATTTT
CASSLGQDNQPQHF
>TRBV14|TRBJ1-4|NA|NA
TGTGCCAGCAGCCAAGCTAGCCATTTCGGCGAAAAACTGTTTTTT
CASSQASHFGEKLFF
>TRBV28|TRBJ1-1|TRBD1|NA
TGTGCCAGCAGAGTACCGGCCGGGACAGGAAACACTGAAGCTTTCTTT
CASRVPAGTGNTEAFF
>TRBV7-2|TRBJ2-7|NA|NA
TGTGCCAGCAGCTTAGAAATAGCCTACGAGCAGTACTTC
CASSLEIAYEQYF